This passage covers 12 T cell receptor beta chains from one sample sequenced in a study of low-dose radiotherapy and immunotherapy resistance in tumors. TRAV- and TRBV-specific primers, spanning alpha and beta chains, primed first-strand cDNA. The PCR that amplified TCRs ran for 20 cycles, relying on a constant-region primer and a V-primer adapter. A single record per CDR3 protein comes from TCRdb applying MiXCR to the reads. The sample consists of some 88,000 distinct CDR3 sequences, 8% to 10% of them appearing once. Time point specified: before trial treatment. Sequences were derived from PBMCs, sampled before treatment. The receptors here all came from a male donor with prostate cancer.

This clonotype was counted ten times or more. The genes are TRBV29-1 and TRBJ2-5; D is uncertain. The germline V gene has CDR1 SQVTM and CDR2 ANQGSEA. V lost 3 bases to trimming and J lost 0 bases, with 8 bases between them. This CDR3 region has 13 residues. The CDR3 is CSVESQYQETQYF. Here the CDR3 DNA reads TGCAGCGTTGAGTCTCAGTACCAAGAGACCCAGTACTTC.

This clonotype was picked up many times. The CDR3 reads CATLAGVVHEQFF. In DNA form, the CDR3 reads TGTGCCACTCTAGCGGGAGTGGTCCATGAGCAGTTCTTC. The chain is built from TRBV26 and TRBJ2-1; the table gives TRBD2 as D, unverified against the DNA. TRBV26 is a pseudogene segment. The CDR3 consists of 13 residues.

The sample holds many counts of this clonotype. This chain joins TRBV6-2 or TRBV6-3 and TRBJ2-7; 9 bases line up with TRBD2. From germline, CDR1 is MNHEY and CDR2 SVGEGT. The CDR3 runs 17 residues. V lost 0 bases, J lost 3 bases, and 9 bases stayed unmatched. CDR3 nucleotide sequence: TGTGCCAGCAGTTACTCGAAGGCTAGCGGGAATTTCTACGAGCAGTACTTC. Amino acids: CASSYSKASGNFYEQYF.

About this clonotype: With a far larger clone one base away, a read error is the likely cause. This chain uses TRBV27 with TRBJ2-7, with D perhaps being TRBD1 or TRBD2 (6 bases each). This CDR3 region has 16 residues. The ends were cut back, 5 bases at V and 7 bases at J, with 24 bases in the middle. Per the germline V gene, CDR1 is MNHEY and CDR2 is SMNVEV (reference sequence). DNA of the CDR3: TGTGCCAGCAGTGCCATTACCGGGGGCGCCTACAATGAGCAGTACTTC. It yields the protein CASSAITGGAYNEQYF.

This clonotype came up many times. The rearrangement joins TRBV29-1 to TRBJ2-1; possible D gene TRBD2, 5 bases. This CDR3 comprises 17 residues. Between the trimmed V and J ends, which lost 7 bases and 0 bases, there was a span of 22 bases. Looked up from germline, CDR1 is SQVTM and CDR2 is ANQGSEA. The CDR3 DNA reads TGCAGCGCGAACAAACTAGATGGCTTAAGCTCCTACAATGAGCAGTTCTTC. This encodes CSANKLDGLSSYNEQFF.

This clonotype was found many times. V gene TRBV28 combines with J gene TRBJ2-7; D gene uncertain. The germline CDR1 and CDR2 sequences are MDHEN and SYDVKM. The CDR3 consists of 14 residues. The V end was cut by 5 bases, the J end by 1 base, with 12 bases between. For the CDR3, the DNA is TGTGCCAGCAGTCCCCGCGGAGTTTCCTACGAGCAGTACTTC. It codes for CASSPRGVSYEQYF.

This clonotype was picked up many times. The chain couples TRBV19 to TRBJ1-2, with TRBD1 matching 7 bases. CDR1 is LNHDA and CDR2 is SQIVND in the germline V gene (reference sequence). CDR3 size: 15 residues. The J segment lost 5 bases and the V segment lost 5 bases, leaving 11 bases of the junction unmatched. CDR3 in amino acids: CASSPWTGPSYGYTF. For the CDR3, the DNA is TGTGCCAGTAGTCCGTGGACAGGTCCGAGTTATGGCTACACCTTC.

This clonotype was detected many times. The chain has TRBV29-1 and TRBJ2-2; 8 nucleotides match TRBD1. The CDR3 sequence is 13 residues long. With V trimmed by 7 bases and J by 5 bases, 6 bases remained unmatched. The germline V gene encodes CDR1 SQVTM and CDR2 ANQGSEA. The CDR3 bases are TGCAGCGGTGACAGGGGCGGGACCGGGGAGCTGTTTTTT. This translates into CSGDRGGTGELFF.

This clonotype showed up many times. This chain uses TRBV7-2 with TRBJ2-2; D is undetermined. This CDR3 has 13 residues. CDR1 is SGHTA and CDR2 is FQGNSA in the germline V gene. V was cut by 5 bases and J by 4 bases, with 8 bases left in between. The CDR3 nucleotides read TGTGCCAGCAGCGCTTTAGCCACCGGGGAGCTGTTTTTT. Translated, it gives CASSALATGELFF.

This clonotype was recorded many times. The chain uses TRBV9 and TRBJ2-1, with 8 bases that match TRBD2. CDR1 SGDLS and CDR2 YYNGEE come from the germline V gene. V lost 0 bases to trimming and J lost 9 bases; unmatched junction nucleotides: 11. The CDR3 runs 16 residues. Written as DNA, the CDR3 is TGTGCCAGCAGCGTAGCCCCGGGGGGGGGGAAGAGTGAGCAGTTCTTC. Its translation: CASSVAPGGGKSEQFF. The variable domain in full, completed from reference TRBV9 and TRBJ2-1, reads DSGVTQTPKHLITATGQRVTLRCSPRSGDLSVYWYQQSLDQGLQFLIQYYNGEERAKGNILERFSAQQFPDLHSELNLSSLELGDSALYFCASSVAPGGGKSEQFFGPGTRLTVL.

Ten or more counts support this clonotype. The rearrangement joins TRBV5-1 to TRBJ2-3; D might be TRBD1 (5 bases). Trimming removed 2 bases from V and 5 bases from J, with 12 bases in between. The length of the CDR3 is 14 residues. Germline V gives CDR1 SGHRS, CDR2 YFSETQ. The CDR3 nucleotides read TGCGCCAGCAGCTTAGGCAGGGCCCAAGATACGCAGTATTTT. Amino acids: CASSLGRAQDTQYF.

This clonotype was counted between two and nine times. The chain couples TRBV12-3 or TRBV12-4 to TRBJ2-7; D possibly corresponds to TRBD2 (6 bases). Trimming took off 5 bases at V and 0 bases at J, with 11 bases between the two ends. The CDR3 covers 14 residues. In DNA form, the CDR3 reads TGTGCCAGCAGTCCCTTAGCGGCCTCCTACGAGCAGTACTTC. It codes for CASSPLAASYEQYF.